A single sample is the source of the 11 T cell receptor beta chains below, sequenced in a study of CD8+CD57+ T cells in acquired aplastic anemia (dated by TCRdb to 2017 to 2018). The patients picked for sequencing were ones in whom flow cytometry had shown an expansion of CD8+CD57+ cells. TCRdb shows the sequencer as Illumina HiSeq 2000. TCR beta VDJ combination and CDR3 sequence profiling used genomic DNA as the template. TCRdb trimmed public reads at Q25 via fastp, called clones via MiXCR and kept in-frame beta chains. Under each unique CDR3 protein, matching rows form one entry showing the most common genes and DNA. Here the sample has approximately 190,000 distinct CDR3 sequences; just under 50% occur a single time. The ten largest clones represent about 9.7% of the sample. Material: sorted CD4+, CD8+, or CD8+CD57+ T cells (not recorded which) from PBMCs. The origin of the receptors is a human donor with aplastic anemia.

In this sample, this clonotype turned up many times. The chain combines TRBV5-1 with TRBJ2-3, with a weak D call TRBD1 (5 bases). The CDR3 sequence is 15 residues long. V was cut by 4 bases and J by 3 bases, with 15 bases left in between. Germline-derived CDR1 and CDR2 are SGHRS and YFSETQ. CDR3 nucleotides: TGCGCCAGCAGCAGGGGCGGATGGGTGACAGATACGCAGTATTTT. This sequence encodes CASSRGGWVTDTQYF. Complete variable domain (other parts from reference TRBV5-1 and TRBJ2-3): KAGVTQTPRYLIKTRGQQVTLSCSPISGHRSVSWYQQTPGQGLQFLFEYFSETQRNKGNFPGRFSGRQFSNSRSEMNVSTLELGDSALYLCASSRGGWVTDTQYFGPGTRLTVL.

The chain recombines TRBV2 with TRBJ2-7; possibly TRBD1 for D (6 bases). Trimming cost V 5 bases and J 2 bases, with 16 bases left between them. Germline CDR1 SNHLY, CDR2 FYNNEI. This CDR3 contains 15 residues. CDR3 loop: CASSTVPQGAYEQYF. For the CDR3, the DNA is TGTGCCAGCAGTACCGTTCCACAGGGAGCCTACGAGCAGTACTTC.

This clonotype was observed once. The rearrangement links TRBV20-1 to TRBJ1-4; D is undetermined. There are 15 residues in the CDR3. Per germline, CDR1 DFQATT and CDR2 SNEGSKA (reference sequence). V shed 2 bases and J shed 0 bases, with 10 bases lying between them. CDR3 protein: CSARPPEATNEKLFF. The CDR3 bases are TGCAGTGCTAGACCACCAGAAGCAACTAATGAAAAACTGTTTTTT.

This clonotype was seen ten or more times. The chain carries TRBV12-3 or TRBV12-4 and TRBJ2-2, with D possibly being TRBD2 (7 bases). Trimming took 4 bases from V and 4 from J, leaving 13 bases between them. The length of the CDR3 is 15 residues. DNA of the CDR3: TGTGCCAGCAGTTCCCGGGGGGCGTCCACCGGGGAGCTGTTTTTT. Translation gives CASSSRGASTGELFF.

This chain connects TRBV25-1 to TRBJ1-1, with D unresolved. This CDR3 is 16 amino acids long. The germline V gene has CDR1 MGHDK and CDR2 SYGVNS. V lost 3 bases and J lost 5, with 19 bases in between. The CDR3 reads CASSDGRRGYETEAFF. DNA of the CDR3: TGTGCCAGCAGTGACGGTCGGAGAGGGTACGAAACTGAAGCTTTCTTT.

The CDR3 loop is CAWSDMGGIYEQYF. The CDR3 region has the DNA TGTGCCTGGAGCGACATGGGGGGGATCTACGAGCAGTACTTC. This chain links TRBV30 with TRBJ2-7, with 7 positions matching TRBD2. Germline V gene lookup returns CDR1 GTSNPN and CDR2 SVGIG (reference sequence). The V gene end was trimmed by 3 bases and the J gene end by 3 bases; junction bases not matched to a gene: 8. The CDR3 totals 14 residues.

A few counts support this clonotype. This chain joins TRBV30 and TRBJ2-2; 10 bases match TRBD1. CDR1 and CDR2 (germline): GTSNPN, SVGIG (reference sequence). The V gene end was trimmed by 2 bases and the J gene end by 7 bases; junction bases not matched to a gene: 4. This CDR3 comprises 14 residues. CDR3 residues: CAWSSDRGIGELFF. The CDR3 coding sequence is TGTGCCTGGAGTTCGGACAGGGGGATCGGGGAGCTGTTTTTT.

This clonotype was observed once. This chain connects TRBV5-5 to TRBJ2-2; TRBD1 matches at 7 bases. CDR1 and CDR2 (germline): SGHKS, YYEKEE (reference sequence). The J segment lost 5 bases and the V segment lost 4 bases, leaving 8 bases of the junction unmatched. The CDR3 sequence is 15 residues long. CDR3 in DNA: TGTGCCAGCAGCCAGGGCAGGGGGTGGACCGGGGAGCTGTTTTTT. Protein: CASSQGRGWTGELFF.

In this sample, this clonotype turned up many times. V and J are TRBV19 and TRBJ2-4; tentatively, D is TRBD2 (5 bases). This CDR3 is 13 amino acids long. V shed 4 bases and J shed 2 bases, with 6 bases lying between them. The V gene's germline CDR1 is LNHDA and CDR2 SQIVND (reference sequence). In DNA, the CDR3 is TGTGCCAGTAGTACGGGGACCAAAAACATTCAGTACTTC. Protein product: CASSTGTKNIQYF.

Concerning this clonotype: The CDR3 does not end in the conserved phenylalanine or tryptophan, so this is likely a read error. The rearrangement uses TRBV10-3 and TRBJ1-4; D call uncertain. CDR1 ENHRY and CDR2 SYGVKD come from the germline V gene. CDR3 length equals 13 residues. The CDR3 DNA is TGTGCCATCAGTGTTGCAACTAATAAAAAACTGTTTTAT. Amino acid sequence: CAISVATNKKLFY.

The sample holds many counts of this clonotype. This chain joins TRBV12-3 or TRBV12-4 and TRBJ2-7; TRBD2 might be the D (6 bases). V shed 1 base and J shed 2 bases, with 12 bases lying between them. The length of the CDR3 is 15 residues. The CDR3 sequence is CASSLGRDWAYEQYF. Here the CDR3 DNA reads TGTGCCAGCAGTTTAGGCCGGGACTGGGCCTACGAGCAGTACTTC.